The 13 T cell receptor beta chains given below trace back to one sample, sequenced in a study of blood T cells in healthy people across ages (dated by TCRdb to between 2015 and 2016). Library prep was done by 5' RACE. The data were produced on an Illumina HiSeq 2500. A second PCR of roughly 6 to 12 cycles was run with a J-beta primer mix and a sample-barcoded 5' primer. The raw public reads went through TCRdb reprocessing: fastp at Q25, MiXCR clone calling, in-frame beta chains kept. Rows with a matching CDR3 protein are joined into one entry that keeps the most common DNA and genes. The table for this sample lists approximately 800,000 distinct CDR3 sequences; approximately 55% of them were counted only once. The ten largest clones take up about two fifths of the sample. Material: blood. These receptors originate from an elderly man in good health.

The gene calls are TRBV6-2 or TRBV6-3 and TRBJ2-7; 12 bases are shared with TRBD2. The CDR3 totals 15 residues. Germline values: CDR1 MNHEY, CDR2 SVGEGT. The ends lost 2 bases at V and 5 bases at J; junction bases unmatched: 4. For the CDR3, the DNA is TGTGCCAGCAGTTACGGACTAGCGGGAATCAACGAGCAGTACTTC. This translates into CASSYGLAGINEQYF.

CDR3 in amino acids: CSASDAGGPTETQYF. The CDR3, as DNA: TGCAGTGCTAGTGACGCGGGAGGGCCAACAGAGACCCAGTACTTC. V gene TRBV20-1 combines with J gene TRBJ2-7; 9 nucleotides align to TRBD2. The DNA end favors TRBJ2-5, so the J call may be wrong. Germline V CDR1 and CDR2: DFQATT, SNEGSKA (reference sequence). There are 15 residues in the CDR3.

About this clonotype: Mismatch with germline at one junction end may stem from a read error. This sequence joins TRBV15 and TRBJ1-2; D remains ambiguous. The CDR3 has 15 amino acids. In germline, CDR1 is LNHNV, CDR2 YYDKDF (reference sequence). The CDR3 region is CATNRDSPGLYGYTF. In DNA form, the CDR3 reads TGTGCCACCAACAGAGATAGTCCAGGCCTCTATGGCTACACCTTC.

This chain connects TRBV20-1 to TRBJ2-4, with D possibly being TRBD1 or TRBD2 (6 bases each). Germline V gives CDR1 DFQATT, CDR2 SNEGSKA (reference sequence). V was cut by 5 bases and J by 13 bases, with 12 bases left in between. The CDR3 has 10 residues. The CDR3 region is CSAHHGGQYF. The CDR3 DNA reads TGCAGTGCTCACCACGGGGGCCAGTACTTC.

This clonotype has just a few counts. This chain uses TRBV3-1 with TRBJ2-7; D perhaps matches TRBD1 (6 bases). Per germline, CDR1 LGHDT and CDR2 YNNKEL (reference sequence). V was trimmed by 1 base and J by 6 bases, leaving 10 bases between them. The CDR3 length is 13 residues. The CDR3 spells CASSQGPGVEQYF. In DNA form, the CDR3 reads TGTGCCAGCAGCCAAGGACCAGGGGTCGAGCAGTACTTC.

This chain connects TRBV7-9 to TRBJ1-1; the D is unclear. This CDR3 contains 16 residues. The V end was cut by 5 bases, the J end by 0 bases, with 16 bases between. The germline V gene has CDR1 SEHNR and CDR2 FQNEAQ (reference sequence). CDR3 in amino acids: CASSPRVGEMNTEAFF. The CDR3 DNA reads as TGTGCCAGCAGCCCCCGTGTTGGGGAGATGAACACTGAAGCTTTCTTT.

The J gene is TRBJ2-3, the V gene TRBV20-1; 10 positions match TRBD2. Germline loops: CDR1 DFQATT, CDR2 SNEGSKA (reference sequence). This CDR3 is built from 16 residues. Trimming took 3 bases from V and 5 from J; bases not matched to a gene: 11. DNA for the CDR3: TGCAGTGCTAGTAGGCCAACTAGCGGGATGAGAGATACGCAGTATTTT. It encodes CSASRPTSGMRDTQYF.

This clonotype was picked up a small number of times. The genes are TRBV9 and TRBJ2-2, with D unresolved. CDR3 size: 14 residues. Between the trimmed V and J ends, which lost 1 base and 2 bases, there was a span of 6 bases. Germline-derived CDR1 and CDR2 are SGDLS and YYNGEE. This CDR3 is CASSVSGNTGELFF. In DNA, the CDR3 is TGTGCCAGCAGCGTATCTGGAAACACCGGGGAGCTGTTTTTT.

The chain couples TRBV6-1 to TRBJ2-1, with TRBD2 identical over 11 bases. The length of the CDR3 is 18 residues. The germline CDR1 and CDR2 sequences are MNHNS and SASEGT. V lost 4 bases, J lost 4 bases, and 12 bases stayed unmatched. The CDR3 nucleotides are TGTGCCAGCAGTGGAGGACGACCTAGCGGGAGGTGGTACAATGAGCAGTTCTTC. Translated, it gives CASSGGRPSGRWYNEQFF.

This clonotype was observed a handful of times. The rearrangement links TRBV6-1 to TRBJ2-4; TRBD1 aligns across 7 bases. V gave up 5 bases and J gave up 13 bases; unmatched junction bases: 11. The CDR3 runs 13 residues. Germline CDR1 reads MNHNS; CDR2 reads SASEGT. CDR3 nucleotides: TGTGCCAGCAGTACCCGGGACAGCCCCCAGCAGTACTTC. Translation: CASSTRDSPQQYF.

This clonotype has a handful of counts. The chain couples TRBV3-1 to TRBJ2-5; D unresolved. Germline V lookup: CDR1 LGHDT, CDR2 YNNKEL (reference sequence). The CDR3 runs 12 residues. The germline V and J ends were trimmed by 0 bases and 1 base, with 0 bases remaining between them. In DNA form, the CDR3 reads TGTGCCAGCAGCCAAGACCAAGAGACCCAGTACTTC. It translates to CASSQDQETQYF.

The chain employs TRBV20-1 and TRBJ1-5, with TRBD1 matching 7 bases. This CDR3 region has 19 residues. Germline V CDR1 and CDR2: DFQATT, SNEGSKA (reference sequence). With V trimmed by 6 bases and J by 2 bases, 22 bases remained unmatched. In nucleotides, the CDR3 is TGCAGTGCCCTGGACAGGCACTGGGTAGGGATATCTCGCAATCAGCCCCAGCATTTT. It translates to CSALDRHWVGISRNQPQHF.

CDR3 nucleotides: TGTGCCAGCAGACCGCCTCTAGCGGAGGGGAGATACGCGTATTTT. Translation gives CASRPPLAEGRYAYF. The V gene is TRBV7-2, the J gene TRBJ2-3; 7 bases are shared with TRBD2. V trimming: 6 bases; J trimming: 14 bases; junction bases outside the gene matches: 20. The CDR3 loop spans 15 amino acids. Germline-derived CDR1 and CDR2 are SGHTA and FQGNSA.